The 19 T cell receptor beta chains reported below all come from one sample, sequenced in a study of blood T cell repertoires in COVID-19. Measured with immunoSEQ multiplex PCR; TCRdb has only the in-frame clones, and not every one. The sample holds more than 95,000 clones; about 86% are singletons and the top ten take about 3%. The sample taken for sequencing was peripheral blood. Receptor source: a human donor in a cohort sampled during active COVID-19.

The rearrangement links TRBV28 to TRBJ2-7; 11 bases are shared with TRBD2. Germline CDR1 reads MDHEN; CDR2 reads SYDVKM. The CDR3 spans 16 residues. After removal of 5 bases from V and 4 bases from J, the junction contained 10 bases not matched to a gene. DNA for the CDR3: TGTGCCAGCAGTCTAACAGGGGGGACTAGCGGATACGAGCAGTACTTC. Its protein is CASSLTGGTSGYEQYF.

J is TRBJ1-1 and V is TRBV19; D perhaps matches TRBD1 (6 bases). Trimming left V 4 bases short and J 5 bases short, with 11 bases between. This CDR3 is built from 13 residues. Germline loops: CDR1 LNHDA, CDR2 SQIVND (reference sequence). CDR3 coding DNA: TGTGCCAGTAGTACCTATCAGGGGACTGAAGCTTTCTTT. It yields the protein CASSTYQGTEAFF.

The chain links TRBV28 to TRBJ2-1; 7 bases are a match to TRBD2. Germline V gene lookup returns CDR1 MDHEN and CDR2 SYDVKM. The V segment lost 7 bases and the J segment 2 bases; nucleotides outside the gene matches: 11. CDR3 length equals 16 residues. The CDR3: CASTLTSRGAYNEQFF. CDR3 bases: TGTGCCAGCACCTTGACTAGCCGGGGGGCCTACAATGAGCAGTTCTTC.

The table lists this clone with a count of one. The V gene is TRBV6-5, the J gene TRBJ1-3, with D perhaps TRBD1 (5 bases). This CDR3 is built from 15 residues. Looked up from germline, CDR1 is MNHEY and CDR2 is SVGAGI. V lost 5 bases, J lost 0 bases, and 11 bases lay in between. The chain's CDR3 is CASSRDRSSGNTIYF. For the CDR3, the DNA is TGTGCCAGCAGTAGAGACAGAAGCTCTGGAAACACCATATATTTT.

The chain has TRBV7-8 and TRBJ2-7; 11 nucleotides match TRBD2. Germline V CDR1 and CDR2: SGHVS, FQNEAQ. The J segment lost 6 bases and the V segment lost 5 bases, leaving 12 bases of the junction unmatched. The CDR3 spans 16 residues. This CDR3 reads CASSTRSSGRTPEQYF. In DNA, the CDR3 is TGTGCCAGCAGCACACGATCTAGCGGGAGGACCCCCGAGCAGTACTTC.

The gene calls are TRBV27 and TRBJ1-6; 10 bases are a match to TRBD1. Germline lookup yields CDR1 MNHEY and CDR2 SMNVEV (reference sequence). The CDR3 contains 15 residues. The ends lost 4 bases at V and 7 bases at J; junction bases unmatched: 4. The DNA for the CDR3 is TGTGCCAGCAGTTCCGGGACAGGGGCGAATTCACCCCTCCACTTT. Amino acids: CASSSGTGANSPLHF.

The chain recombines TRBV7-9 with TRBJ2-7, with D tentatively TRBD2 (5 bases). V was trimmed by 1 base and J by 0 bases, leaving 16 bases between them. The CDR3 extends over 17 amino acids. CDR1 and CDR2 (germline): SEHNR, FQNEAQ (reference sequence). This CDR3 reads CASSLVGGGRSSYEQYF. The CDR3 DNA follows: TGTGCCAGCAGCTTAGTAGGAGGCGGAAGAAGCTCCTACGAGCAGTACTTC. Full variable domain (missing parts from reference TRBV7-9 and TRBJ2-7): DTGVSQNPRHKITKRGQNVTFRCDPISEHNRLYWYRQTLGQGPEFLTYFQNEAQLEKSRLLSDRFSAERPKGSFSTLEIQRTEQGDSAMYLCASSLVGGGRSSYEQYFGPGTRLTVT.

This chain connects TRBV7-2 to TRBJ2-4, with 7 positions matching TRBD2. The CDR3 is 15 residues long. CDR1 SGHTA and CDR2 FQGNSA come from the germline V gene. V dropped 5 bases and J dropped 6; count of bases not matched to a gene: 10. CDR3: CASSPQLARGNIQYF. As DNA, the CDR3 is TGTGCCAGCAGCCCCCAACTAGCGCGGGGAAACATTCAGTACTTC.

V gene TRBV7-9 combines with J gene TRBJ2-3; TRBD1 might be the D (6 bases). V gave up 0 bases and J gave up 0 bases, with 10 bases separating them. Germline lookup yields CDR1 SEHNR and CDR2 FQNEAQ (reference sequence). The CDR3 spans 16 residues. CDR3 loop: CASSLARQASTDTQYF. Written as DNA, the CDR3 is TGTGCCAGCAGCTTAGCGCGACAGGCTAGCACAGATACGCAGTATTTT.

The rearrangement uses TRBV7-6 and TRBJ2-5; a weak D match, TRBD1 (6 bases). Trimming took off 4 bases at V and 2 bases at J, with 11 bases between the two ends. The CDR3 has 14 residues. Germline V gene data show CDR1 as SGHVS and CDR2 as FNYEAQ. The CDR3 sequence is CASSYTGQQETQYF. DNA for the CDR3: TGTGCCAGCAGCTACACCGGACAGCAAGAGACCCAGTACTTC.

The rearrangement uses TRBV30 and TRBJ2-7; 9 bases match TRBD2. Germline trimming cut 3 bases from V and 2 bases from J; bases unmatched to any gene: 11. The CDR3 extends over 16 amino acids. Germline-derived CDR1 and CDR2 are GTSNPN and SVGIG (reference sequence). For the CDR3, the DNA is TGTGCCTGGAGCCCCTCGAGGACTAGCGTTCCCTACGAGCAGTACTTC. This sequence encodes CAWSPSRTSVPYEQYF.

The chain has TRBV19 and TRBJ2-3; no clear D. The CDR3 spans 13 residues. Germline V gene lookup returns CDR1 LNHDA and CDR2 SQIVND (reference sequence). V lost 3 bases and J 11 bases, leaving 15 bases between the germline ends. CDR3 in amino acids: CASSIEAAQGQYF. CDR3 nucleotide sequence: TGTGCCAGTAGTATCGAGGCGGCTCAAGGGCAGTATTTT.

J is TRBJ2-7 and V is TRBV29-1; 11 bases align to TRBD2. The CDR3 totals 13 residues. V dropped 7 bases and J dropped 4; count of bases not matched to a gene: 6. Per germline, CDR1 SQVTM and CDR2 ANQGSEA. CDR3 loop: CSAATSGTYEQYF. The DNA for the CDR3 is TGCAGCGCAGCGACTAGCGGGACTTACGAGCAGTACTTC.

V is TRBV7-9 and J is TRBJ1-4, with TRBD1 matching 10 bases. V lost 5 bases and J lost 9; bases outside the gene matches: 6. The CDR3 has 14 amino acids. Germline CDR1 SEHNR, CDR2 FQNEAQ (reference sequence). The DNA of the CDR3 is TGTGCCAGCAGCGCTACGACAGGGGGCAAAAAACTGTTTTTT. It yields the protein CASSATTGGKKLFF.

The V gene is TRBV5-1, the J gene TRBJ2-1, with TRBD2 identical over 11 bases. V gave up 4 bases and J gave up 6 bases; unmatched junction bases: 3. Germline V gene sequence: CDR1 SGHRS, CDR2 YFSETQ. The CDR3 spans 14 residues. In DNA, the CDR3 is TGCGCCAGCAGCCATAGCGGGGGGGCCAATGAGCAGTTCTTC. This encodes CASSHSGGANEQFF.

The chain couples TRBV7-9 to TRBJ1-1, with 9 bases lining up with TRBD1. Germline-derived CDR1 and CDR2 are SEHNR and FQNEAQ (reference sequence). The length of the CDR3 is 15 residues. Trimming removed 2 bases from V and 0 bases from J; junction bases left unmatched: 1. CDR3 sequence reads: CASSLRTGVNTEAFF. The CDR3 DNA reads as TGTGCCAGCAGCTTACGGACAGGGGTGAACACTGAAGCTTTCTTT. The full variable domain, in which reference TRBV7-9 and TRBJ1-1 provide the parts outside the CDR3, is DTGVSQNPRHKITKRGQNVTFRCDPISEHNRLYWYRQTLGQGPEFLTYFQNEAQLEKSRLLSDRFSAERPKGSFSTLEIQRTEQGDSAMYLCASSLRTGVNTEAFFGQGTRLTVV.

This clone appeared a single time. The chain couples TRBV15 to TRBJ2-1, with 8 positions matching TRBD2. The V segment lost 1 base and the J segment 13 bases; nucleotides outside the gene matches: 9. This CDR3 spans 14 amino acids. Germline CDR1 is LNHNV and CDR2 is YYDKDF (reference sequence). The chain's CDR3 is CATSRAGSGGPQFF. CDR3 in DNA: TGTGCCACCAGCAGAGCCGGGAGCGGGGGCCCTCAGTTCTTC.

CDR3: CASSRRQGSKTQYF. The CDR3 region has the DNA TGTGCCAGCAGCCGACGACAGGGGAGTAAGACCCAGTACTTC. The J gene is TRBJ2-5, the V gene TRBV13; 8 bases are a match to TRBD1. Looked up from germline, CDR1 is PRHDT and CDR2 is FYEKMQ (reference sequence). J lost 6 bases, V lost 5 bases, and 8 bases had no gene match. This CDR3 is 14 amino acids long. Full variable domain (remainder filled in from reference TRBV13 and TRBJ2-5): AAGVIQSPRHLIKEKRETATLKCYPIPRHDTVYWYQQGPGQDPQFLISFYEKMQSDKGSIPDRFSAQQFSDYHSELNMSSLELGDSALYFCASSRRQGSKTQYFGPGTRLLVL.

This clone was seen just once. The J gene is TRBJ1-2, the V gene TRBV5-6; perhaps TRBD1 as D (5 bases). This CDR3 spans 14 amino acids. CDR1 is SGHDT and CDR2 is YYEEEE in the germline V gene. The V end was cut by 3 bases, the J end by 2 bases, with 11 bases between. Written as DNA, the CDR3 is TGTGCCAGCAGCTGGCAGACAGCCAACTATGGCTACACCTTC. Translating it yields CASSWQTANYGYTF.